This TCR beta chain comes out of a study of T cells in Graves' hyperthyroidism and ophthalmopathy. Graves' hyperthyroidism showing no ophthalmopathy progression within 18 months was considered stable. Looked up from germline, CDR1 is SGHVS and CDR2 is FQNEAQ. V was shortened by 6 bases and J by 5 bases, with 8 bases between the two germline ends. The CDR3 length is 11 residues. Amplification of TCR beta CDR3 regions was performed using RNA transcripts as template. HTBI primers drove first-round RT-PCR of the TCR CDR3. TCRdb re-called the multiplex PCR reads through MiXCR, storing one row per CDR3 protein. Found here are under 250,000 distinct CDR3 sequences, 17% of them singletons; the top ten hold roughly 49%. This clonotype showed up just a few times.

The chain joins TRBV7-8 to TRBJ2-7; D gene ambiguous. Input material: blood. This sequence originates from a woman in her forties or fifties with Graves' hyperthyroidism. CDR3 DNA: TGTGCCAGCAGTAATCAGAACGAGCAGTACTTC. This gives the protein CASSNQNEQYF.